The T cell receptor (beta chain) under discussion was sequenced for a study of identical twins. Study-wide results and caveats: In beta out-of-frame sequences, the excess sharing between twins was weaker. Carriage of fewer insertions was seen in abundant cord blood beta clonotypes, whereas memory repertoires showed none.

This clonotype was seen many times. Its cognate antigen is unknown. Trimming took 6 bases from V and 5 from J, leaving 17 bases between them. The CDR3 is 14 residues long. The authors used template switching to add a universal primer site and gave cDNA unique molecular identifiers. MiXCR, run by TCRdb on the 5' RACE reads, gives a single entry per CDR3 protein. The sample has approximately 210,000 distinct CDR3 sequences; 5% to 7% are singletons. The same specimen was also included in a second study, on T cells expressing NK-cell markers. That investigation notes: Dominant NKG2C+ clonotypes were found to form about 1.0-7.5% of CD8+ T cells in over 5 donors.

V and J are TRBV12-3 or TRBV12-4 and TRBJ2-7; D unresolved. The sequencing sample was made of CD8+ T cells sorted from blood. This TCR was sampled from a woman under 30 in good health. This chain's CDR3 is CASRPSNMADEQYF. The CDR3 coding sequence is TGTGCCAGCAGACCCAGTAACATGGCTGACGAGCAGTACTTC.